A single sample gave rise to the 12 T cell receptor beta chains below, sequenced in a study of neoadjuvant anti-PD-1 for oral cavity cancer. The time point here: after neoadjuvant nivolumab, at surgical resection. Method: immunoSEQ multiplex PCR; TCRdb's copy keeps in-frame clones and lacks some. The data contain around 7,800 clones, approximately 71% of them seen just once; the ten biggest clones take up about 3%. The starting material was PBMCs, obtained after nivolumab (anti-PD-1) treatment. These receptors were taken from a person aged 40-85 years with oral cavity squamous cell carcinoma.

The chain has TRBV4-3 and TRBJ1-6; D uncertain. CDR1 is LGHNA and CDR2 is YSLEER in the germline V gene. Deletions cut 0 bases from V and 8 bases from J, with 14 bases between. The CDR3 loop spans 16 amino acids. In DNA form, the CDR3 reads TGCGCCAGCAGCCAAGAGCTGACGACCGGGGATTCACCCCTCCACTTT. It encodes CASSQELTTGDSPLHF.

The chain recombines TRBV9 with TRBJ2-3; tentative D call: TRBD2 (6 bases). The germline CDR1 and CDR2 sequences are SGDLS and YYNGEE. V lost 4 bases and J 0 bases, leaving 9 bases between the germline ends. The CDR3 has 14 amino acids. The CDR3 spells CASSWEDSTDTQYF. For the CDR3, the DNA is TGTGCCAGCAGCTGGGAGGACAGCACAGATACGCAGTATTTT.

The chain links TRBV4-1 to TRBJ1-2; D not certain. Trimming took off 1 base at V and 3 bases at J, with 6 bases between the two ends. The germline gives CDR1 MGHRA, CDR2 YSYEKL. This CDR3 comprises 13 residues. CDR3: CASSQVSYYGYTF. CDR3 sequence (DNA): TGCGCCAGCAGCCAAGTTTCGTACTATGGCTACACCTTC.

The chain employs TRBV9 and TRBJ2-2; TRBD2 matches at 12 bases. CDR1 is SGDLS and CDR2 is YYNGEE in the germline V gene. The CDR3 has 17 residues. V shed 0 bases and J 3 bases; nucleotides not matched to a gene: 3. CDR3 sequence (DNA): TGTGCCAGCAGCGTAGCGACTAGCGGGGGATACACCGGGGAGCTGTTTTTT. Amino acids: CASSVATSGGYTGELFF.

This clone was observed a handful of times. This CDR3 reads CATADRGESRPQHF. Written as DNA, the CDR3 is TGTGCCACCGCGGACAGGGGTGAGAGTCGGCCCCAGCATTTT. This chain uses TRBV6-5 with TRBJ1-5; 9 bases align to TRBD1. With V trimmed by 10 bases and J by 9 bases, 13 bases remained unmatched. CDR1 and CDR2 from the germline V gene are MNHEY and SVGAGI. The CDR3 runs to 14 residues.

Sample share makes this clone medium-sized. V is TRBV19 and J is TRBJ1-2; 10 bases map to TRBD1. Trimming cost V 7 bases and J 2 bases; bases outside gene matches: 10. CDR3 length: 16 residues. Germline assignment: CDR1 LNHDA and CDR2 SQIVND (reference sequence). The CDR3 DNA reads as TGTGCCAGTAATACCGGGACAGGGGTAATCAACTATGGCTACACCTTC. Translation: CASNTGTGVINYGYTF. Complete variable domain (other parts from reference TRBV19 and TRBJ1-2): DGGITQSPKYLFRKEGQNVTLSCEQNLNHDAMYWYRQDPGQGLRLIYYSQIVNDFQKGDIAEGYSVSREKKESFPLTVTSAQKNPTAFYLCASNTGTGVINYGYTFGSGTRLTVV.

The chain couples TRBV7-9 to TRBJ2-6, with 7 bases identical to TRBD1. After removal of 5 bases from V and 2 bases from J, the junction contained 15 bases not matched to a gene. CDR1 SEHNR and CDR2 FQNEAQ come from the germline V gene (reference sequence). This CDR3 has 19 residues. The CDR3 coding sequence is TGTGCCAGCAGCGTCCGACAGGGTGAAGCGGTAGCTGGGGCCAACGTCCTGACTTTC. Its protein product is CASSVRQGEAVAGANVLTF.

The chain combines TRBV6-5 with TRBJ1-4; possibly TRBD1 for D (5 bases). Trimming took 0 bases from V and 10 from J, leaving 9 bases between them. Germline CDR1 MNHEY, CDR2 SVGAGI. This CDR3 comprises 13 residues. The DNA of the CDR3 is TGTGCCAGCAGTTACTCGAGCGGGGGAAAACTGTTTTTT. This sequence encodes CASSYSSGGKLFF.

The CDR3 here is CAWSVIRKTNEQFF. CDR3 nucleotides: TGTGCCTGGAGTGTAATCCGGAAGACCAATGAGCAGTTCTTC. This rearrangement joins TRBV30 to TRBJ2-1, with D unresolved. The V gene lost 0 bases and the J gene lost 6 bases, with 12 bases spanning the gap. Germline CDR1 reads GTSNPN; CDR2 reads SVGIG (reference sequence). The CDR3 spans 14 residues.

With respect to this clone: Additional DNA sequences in this sample encode the identical CDR3. V is TRBV6-1 and J is TRBJ2-3; the match to TRBD2 covers 11 bases. In germline, CDR1 is MNHNS, CDR2 SASEGT. This CDR3 is built from 15 residues. Trimming removed 2 bases from V and 4 bases from J; junction bases left unmatched: 2. CDR3 amino acids: CASSELAGGPDTQYF. The CDR3 nucleotides read TGTGCCAGCAGTGAACTAGCGGGGGGTCCAGATACGCAGTATTTT.

The J gene is TRBJ1-2, the V gene TRBV10-2, with no clear D. This CDR3 spans 15 amino acids. V lost 4 bases to trimming and J lost 0 bases, with 12 bases between them. The germline V gene has CDR1 WSHSY and CDR2 SAAADI. CDR3 sequence reads: CASSVANTANYGYTF. In nucleotides, the CDR3 is TGCGCCAGCAGTGTCGCAAACACCGCTAACTATGGCTACACCTTC.

The chain uses TRBV5-1 and TRBJ2-1; TRBD1 agrees at 9 bases. CDR1 and CDR2 from the germline V gene are SGHRS and YFSETQ. The CDR3 is made up of 17 amino acids. V gave up 5 bases and J gave up 5 bases; unmatched junction bases: 14. CDR3 protein: CASRPGIRDRVHNEQFF. The DNA of the CDR3 is TGCGCCAGCAGACCAGGGATCCGGGACAGGGTGCACAATGAGCAGTTCTTC. The full variable domain, rest sourced from reference TRBV5-1 and TRBJ2-1, is KAGVTQTPRYLIKTRGQQVTLSCSPISGHRSVSWYQQTPGQGLQFLFEYFSETQRNKGNFPGRFSGRQFSNSRSEMNVSTLELGDSALYLCASRPGIRDRVHNEQFFGPGTRLTVL.